These 10 T cell receptor beta chains originate from one sample sequenced in a study of Ad26.COV2.S vaccination and SARS-CoV-2 variants. Treatment described: over 15 received Ad26.COV2.S at low or high dose, single or two shots; about 5 received placebo; per-sample allocation not given. At day 63 after the first vaccine or placebo injection, samples were drawn. Repertoires were generated with immunoSEQ multiplex PCR, while TCRdb's copy carries only in-frame clones and drops some. The sample shows about 680,000 clones, 80% to 90% of them seen only once. The material was peripheral blood, obtained in a trial of Ad26.COV2.S vaccine versus placebo. The receptors were gathered from a person between 18 and 59 years old who received the Ad26.COV2.S COVID-19 vaccine or a placebo.

The V gene is TRBV6-5, the J gene TRBJ2-7, with TRBD2 matching over 11 bases. This CDR3 has 15 residues. Trimming took 7 bases from V and 3 from J; bases not matched to a gene: 8. CDR1 and CDR2 (germline): MNHEY, SVGAGI. In nucleotides, the CDR3 is TGTGCCAGCAAGGGACTAGCGGAAGGGAGCTACGAGCAGTACTTC. It is translated as CASKGLAEGSYEQYF.

The rearrangement uses TRBV5-1 and TRBJ2-3, with D perhaps given as TRBD1 or TRBD2 (5 bases each). With 0 bases removed from V and 6 bases from J, the gap between germline ends came to 8 bases. The CDR3 is 13 amino acids. CDR1 is SGHRS and CDR2 is YFSETQ in the germline V gene. The CDR3 is CASSLGGVDTQYF. CDR3 coding DNA: TGCGCCAGCAGCTTGGGAGGGGTGGATACGCAGTATTTT. The whole variable domain, filled in from reference TRBV5-1 and TRBJ2-3, reads KAGVTQTPRYLIKTRGQQVTLSCSPISGHRSVSWYQQTPGQGLQFLFEYFSETQRNKGNFPGRFSGRQFSNSRSEMNVSTLELGDSALYLCASSLGGVDTQYFGPGTRLTVL.

This clone was found a few times. This chain connects TRBV3-1 (or the pseudogene TRBV3-2) to TRBJ1-3, with unresolved D. The CDR3 is made up of 13 amino acids. Germline loops: CDR1 LGHDT, CDR2 YNNKEL (reference sequence). The V end lost 0 bases, the J end lost 7 bases, and 7 bases lay between the germline ends. The CDR3: CASSQDSPNTIYF. The CDR3 DNA sequence: TGTGCCAGCAGCCAAGATTCCCCGAACACCATATATTTT.

A word on this clone: At one boundary the junction diverges from the germline segment, which might be a read error. This chain uses TRBV6-6 with TRBJ1-4; possible D gene TRBD1, 6 bases. Germline CDR1 MNHNY, CDR2 SVGAGI (reference sequence). The CDR3 contains 10 residues. CDR3: CASRGGPGPF. In DNA, the CDR3 is TGTGCCAGCAGAGGGGGGCCCGGCCCTTTT.

V usage is TRBV15 and J usage is TRBJ2-7; no definite D call. V lost 0 bases and J 0 bases, leaving 3 bases between the germline ends. The CDR3 runs 13 residues. Germline CDR1 reads LNHNV; CDR2 reads YYDKDF (reference sequence). Here the CDR3 DNA reads TGTGCCACCAGCAGAGATCACTCCTACGAGCAGTACTTC. Its protein is CATSRDHSYEQYF.

The CDR3 DNA is TGCGCCAGCAGCGCCACTAGCGGGAGTTACACAGATACGCAGTATTTT. Translating gives CASSATSGSYTDTQYF. The chain has TRBV5-1 and TRBJ2-3, with 11 bases identical to TRBD2. Germline V CDR1 and CDR2: SGHRS, YFSETQ. This CDR3 region has 16 residues. Trimming took 4 bases from V and 2 from J; bases not matched to a gene: 6.

The chain recombines TRBV6-5 with TRBJ1-4, with D maybe TRBD1 (5 bases). The V and J ends lost 2 bases and 14 bases respectively, with 15 bases between them. The CDR3 spans 13 residues. Germline V gene sequence: CDR1 MNHEY, CDR2 SVGAGI. CDR3 residues: CASSYLNRGGLFF. Written as DNA, the CDR3 is TGTGCCAGCAGTTACCTAAACCGGGGGGGGCTGTTTTTT.

A single count supports this clone. The chain has TRBV7-2 and TRBJ2-6; 7 nucleotides agree with TRBD1. CDR1 SGHTA and CDR2 FQGNSA come from the germline V gene. The CDR3 spans 16 residues. V dropped 5 bases and J dropped 1; count of bases not matched to a gene: 5. The CDR3 DNA follows: TGTGCCAGCAGCAGAAAGACAGGGTCTGGGGCCAACGTCCTGACTTTC. It is translated as CASSRKTGSGANVLTF. The entire variable domain, with the rest obtained from reference TRBV7-2 and TRBJ2-6, is as follows: GAGVSQSPSNKVTEKGKDVELRCDPISGHTALYWYRQSLGQGLEFLIYFQGNSAPDKSGLPSDRFSAERTGGSVSTLTIQRTQQEDSAVYLCASSRKTGSGANVLTFGAGSRLTVL.

The genes are TRBV4-2 and TRBJ2-5, with 13 bases fitting TRBD2. Germline V gives CDR1 LGHNA, CDR2 YNFKEQ. The V gene end was trimmed by 0 bases and the J gene end by 3 bases; junction bases not matched to a gene: 4. The CDR3 is made up of 17 amino acids. The chain's CDR3 is CASSQDGTSGAKETQYF. For the CDR3, the DNA is TGTGCCAGCAGCCAAGATGGGACTAGCGGGGCTAAAGAGACCCAGTACTTC.

This chain uses TRBV7-6 with TRBJ2-7, with D maybe TRBD1 (5 bases). Deletions cut 0 bases from V and 6 bases from J, with 12 bases between. The CDR3 is made up of 14 amino acids. Per germline, CDR1 SGHVS and CDR2 FNYEAQ. DNA of the CDR3: TGTGCCAGCAGCTTAGCCCCACAGGTCCTCGAGCAGTACTTC. Translated, it gives CASSLAPQVLEQYF. The full variable domain, rest sourced from reference TRBV7-6 and TRBJ2-7, is GAGVSQSPRYKVTKRGQDVALRCDPISGHVSLYWYRQALGQGPEFLTYFNYEAQQDKSGLPNDRFSAERPEGSISTLTIQRTEQRDSAMYRCASSLAPQVLEQYFGPGTRLTVT.